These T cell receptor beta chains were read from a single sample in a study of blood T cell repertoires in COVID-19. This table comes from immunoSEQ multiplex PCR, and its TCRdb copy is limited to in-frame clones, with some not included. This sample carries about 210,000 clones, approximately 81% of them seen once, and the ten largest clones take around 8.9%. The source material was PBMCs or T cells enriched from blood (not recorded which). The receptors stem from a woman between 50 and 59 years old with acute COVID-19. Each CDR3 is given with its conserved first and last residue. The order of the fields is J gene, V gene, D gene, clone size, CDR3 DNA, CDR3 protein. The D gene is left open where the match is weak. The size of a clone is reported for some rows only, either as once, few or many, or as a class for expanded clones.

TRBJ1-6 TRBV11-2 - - TGTGCCAGCAGCCCACAAATGCGGGGATCACCCCTCCACTTT CASSPQMRGSPLHF
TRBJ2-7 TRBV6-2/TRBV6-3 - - TGTGCCAGCAGTTACTCGATGCGGGAAGACCGAAAATACGAGCAGTACTTC CASSYSMREDRKYEQYF
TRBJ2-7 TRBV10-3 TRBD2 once TGTGCCATCAGTGAAGAGTTTGTTGGGGGGGATCACTCCTACGAGCAGTACTTC CAISEEFVGGDHSYEQYF
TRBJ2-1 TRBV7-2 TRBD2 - TGTGCCAGCAGAGTAGGACTAGCCACTGTCTACAATGAGCAGTTCTTC CASRVGLATVYNEQFF
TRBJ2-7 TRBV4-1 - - TGCGCCAGCAGCCAAGATGGCAGGTACACCTACGAGCAGTACTTC CASSQDGRYTYEQYF
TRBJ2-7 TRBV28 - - TGTGCCAGCAGTTTTCTCTTGGCTAGCCTTTCCTACGAGCAGTACTTC CASSFLLASLSYEQYF
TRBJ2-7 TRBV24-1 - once TGTGCCACCAGTGATTCGCGATCCAGGGGAAGGATGGACGAGCAGTACTTC CATSDSRSRGRMDEQYF
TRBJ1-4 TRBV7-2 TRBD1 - TGTGCCAGCAGCTCCGAGCCGGGACAGCCGAAACTGTTTTTT CASSSEPGQPKLFF
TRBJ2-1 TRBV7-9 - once TGTGCCAGCAGCTTAGCTAACAATGAGCAGTTCTTC CASSLANNEQFF
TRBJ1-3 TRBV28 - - TGTGCCAGCAGTAAGCAGGGTCTTGAGGGAAACACCATATATTTT CASSKQGLEGNTIYF
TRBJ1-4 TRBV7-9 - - TGTGCCAGCAGCTTAGTTGGCTGGGCTGAAAAACTGTTTTTT CASSLVGWAEKLFF
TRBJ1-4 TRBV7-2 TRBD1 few TGTGCCAGCAGCTTAGCCCCCCAGGGGGCAGTTAATGAAAAACTGTTTTTT CASSLAPQGAVNEKLFF
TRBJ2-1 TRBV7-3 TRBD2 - TGTGCCAGCAGCCCTGGACTAGCGAACAATGAGCAGTTCTTC CASSPGLANNEQFF
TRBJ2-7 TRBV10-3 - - TGTGCCATCAGTGATTTTCTCGGGAGCGAGCAGTACTTC CAISDFLGSEQYF
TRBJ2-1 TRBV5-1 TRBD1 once TGCGCCAGCAGCTTGGCTCTAGGTGGGACAGGGGGTTTAAATGAGCAGTTCTTC CASSLALGGTGGLNEQFF
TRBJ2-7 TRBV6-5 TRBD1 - TGTGCCAGCAGTTCCCCGGGACAGGGTACCTACGAGCAGTACTTC CASSSPGQGTYEQYF
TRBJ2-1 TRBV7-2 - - TGTGCCAGCAGCTTATGGGCAGGGCGTGACTACAATGAGCAGTTCTTC CASSLWAGRDYNEQFF
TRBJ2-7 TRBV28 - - TGTGCCAGCGGACGGACAGTTTCCTCCTACGAGCAGTACTTC CASGRTVSSYEQYF
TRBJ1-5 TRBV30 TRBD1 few TGTGCCTGGGGCCCTGGGGGGACAGTCCAGCATTTT CAWGPGGTVQHF
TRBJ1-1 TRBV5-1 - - TGCGCCAGCAGCCCACAGGGCGGTGAAGCTTTCTTT CASSPQGGEAFF
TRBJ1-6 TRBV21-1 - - TGTGCCAGCAGCACAGGGCATAATTCACCCCTCCACTTT CASSTGHNSPLHF
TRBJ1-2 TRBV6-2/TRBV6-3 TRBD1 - TGTGCCAGCAGTTCCAATACAGGGGGCGCGGACACCTTC CASSSNTGGADTF
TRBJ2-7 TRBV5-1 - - TGCGCCAGCAGCTTGTTACCGGGCTACGAGCAGTACTTC CASSLLPGYEQYF
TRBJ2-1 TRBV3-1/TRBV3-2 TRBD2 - TGTGCCAGCAGCCAATATAGCGGGGGGGCCTATTACAATGAGCAGTTCTTC CASSQYSGGAYYNEQFF
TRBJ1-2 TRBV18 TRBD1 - TGTGCCAGCTCACCACGCCGGACAGGGCCAAATGATGGCTACACCTTC CASSPRRTGPNDGYTF
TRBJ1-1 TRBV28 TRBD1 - TGTGCCAGCAGTCGGTATCGACAGGGGGCTACTGAAGCTTTCTTT CASSRYRQGATEAFF
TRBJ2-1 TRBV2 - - TGTGCCAGCAGATTCGACCCCGCTAGTAGGACAGCGCTTGACAATGAGCAGTTCTTC CASRFDPASRTALDNEQFF
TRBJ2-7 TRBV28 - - TGTGCCAGCAGTTTAATGGGGGGGCAGCAGTACTTC CASSLMGGQQYF
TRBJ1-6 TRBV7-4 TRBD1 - TGTGCCAGCAGCTTAAAAGCCACAGGGGGTAGTGATAATTCACCCCTCCACTTT CASSLKATGGSDNSPLHF
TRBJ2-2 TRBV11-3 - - TGTGCCAGCAGCTTACCAACTGAAACCGGGGAGCTGTTTTTT CASSLPTETGELFF
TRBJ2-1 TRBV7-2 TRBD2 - TGTGCCAGCAGCTTAACCTACCCGGGACTAGCGGGAGGTGGAGAGCAGTTCTTC CASSLTYPGLAGGGEQFF
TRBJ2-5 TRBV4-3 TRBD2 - TGCGCCAGCAGCCGGTCACGGACTAGCGGCTCAAAATTGGAGACCCAGTACTTC CASSRSRTSGSKLETQYF
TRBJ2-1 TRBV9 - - TGTGCCAGCAGCGGACTTTTAGCGGCGAGCTCCTACAATGAGCAGTTCTTC CASSGLLAASSYNEQFF
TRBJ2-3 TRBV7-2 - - TGTGCCAGCAGCTCCCAGCGGCTGAGTAGCCGGAGCACAGATACGCAGTATTTT CASSSQRLSSRSTDTQYF
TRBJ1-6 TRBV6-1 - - TGTGCCAGCAGTGAATTCGGGACACTAAATTCACCCCTCCACTTT CASSEFGTLNSPLHF
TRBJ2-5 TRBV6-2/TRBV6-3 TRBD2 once TGTGCCAGCAGTGGGCTTCGTGTCGTCGGGAGGGAGACCCAGTACTTC CASSGLRVVGRETQYF
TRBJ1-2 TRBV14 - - TGTGCCAGCAGCCAAGGTGGGGGCGGCTATGGCTACACCTTC CASSQGGGGYGYTF
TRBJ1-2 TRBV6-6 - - TGTGCCAGCAGTTACTCGGAGTCCTATGGCTACACCTTC CASSYSESYGYTF
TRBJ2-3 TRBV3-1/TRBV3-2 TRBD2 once TGTGCCAGCAGCCCCTCGGGGGGGAGAACCACAGATACGCAGTATTTT CASSPSGGRTTDTQYF